This TCR beta chain stems from a study of T cells after yellow fever vaccination (dated by TCRdb to the late 2010s). Turning to the overall study: The SMART-Seq v4 Ultra Low Input RNA kit was used to prepare libraries from fractions with low cell numbers. To follow T-cell clones before and after primary and booster YFV17D yellow fever vaccination, bulk TCR alpha and beta repertoires were sequenced over time. Two healthy male donors, one aged 18 to 30 and one aged 30 to 39 years, were included in the cohort. Bulk PBMC replicates and cell subsets were isolated from blood drawn at multiple timepoints before and after both primary and secondary immunization.

The investigation overall reported the following: Most clones expanded after primary vaccination were re-detected after the booster (96% of CD4 and 80% to 90% of CD8), suggesting broad memory maintenance. A small fraction of clonotypes appeared in both the CD4 and CD8 compartments, likely as a result of convergent recombination. Because only two donors were included in the study, the extent to which the findings can be generalized is limited. Computational filtering was required because FACS-sorted repertoires could contain abundant contaminating clonotypes from the bulk population. Compared with the primary T-cell response, the secondary T-cell response was faster but weaker, reaching its peak on day 5 rather than on day 15.

About this clonotype itself: It has no known antigen specificity. It has no much larger one-base neighbor in the sample; base qualities were not kept.

The treatment or condition label for this specimen denotes: live attenuated yellow fever vaccine strain. At every blood-draw timepoint, two biological replicates of bulk PBMCs were collected. PBMCs were isolated from peripheral blood using a standard Ficoll-Paque protocol. TriZol was used to extract RNA from bulk PBMCs, from CD4 and CD8 fractions, and from dextramer-positive and dextramer-negative fractions. TCR cDNA was made using 5'RACE template switching, a step that added a universal primer site and unique molecular identifiers. Priming for cDNA synthesis came from both the TCR alpha and TCR beta constant segments. Two PCR steps were used to amplify libraries, with sample barcodes and sequencing adapters being added in the second step. Libraries were sequenced on Illumina HiSeq 2500 (2x100 bp) or NovaSeq (2x150 bp). On the authors' methods: MIGEC handled demultiplexing of reads and collapsing into UMI consensus sequences, while MiXCR performed V(D)J alignment. Using edgeR on replicate PBMC samples, clonotypes were called vaccine-responding if FDR was below 0.01 and the log2 fold change was above 5 up to day 15. Each bulk clonotype was labeled CD4 or CD8 based on which sequenced repertoire, CD4 or CD8, contained the clonotype at higher abundance. The public reads were reprocessed in TCRdb via fastp at Q25 and MiXCR, keeping in-frame beta chains. Under each unique CDR3 protein, matching rows form one entry showing the most common genes and DNA. TCRdb, rather than the study authors, made the V and J calls. Here the sample has some 600,000 distinct CDR3 sequences; about 12% occur a single time. Jointly, the top ten make up approximately 15% of the sample.

The CDR3 holds 14 amino acids from the cysteine to the phenylalanine. The entry retains the CDR3 DNA only, 42 bases that are in frame from base 1. For this chain, trimming is 8 bases at the V end and 8 bases at the J end, and the number of junction bases without a gene match is 7. Sequences LNHDA (CDR1) and SQIVND (CDR2) are obtained from the germline V gene (reference sequence). The sequence links TRBV19 to TRBJ1-6; TRBD1 agrees with 9 junctional bases. This sample comprised PBMCs, obtained on the day of the yellow fever booster vaccination. The sequence derives from a young man who received the YFV17D yellow fever vaccine. The DNA sequence is as follows: TGTGCCAGTTTGGACAGGGGAGGAGATTCACCCCTCCACTTT. Protein translation: CASLDRGGDSPLHF. With all but the CDR3 taken from the reference TRBV19 and TRBJ1-6 genes, the full variable domain is: DGGITQSPKYLFRKEGQNVTLSCEQNLNHDAMYWYRQDPGQGLRLIYYSQIVNDFQKGDIAEGYSVSREKKESFPLTVTSAQKNPTAFYLCASLDRGGDSPLHFGNGTRLTVT.